Given below is one T cell receptor beta chain in context. The donors were healthy bone marrow donors. V lost 8 bases to trimming and J lost 8 bases, with 10 bases between them. Germline assignment: CDR1 SNHLY and CDR2 FYNNEI. The CDR3 has 11 residues. These data originate in a study of cytomegalovirus exposure and HLA in healthy donors. For the study at large: From HLA-typed donors, an early data release held some 80 million unique TCRs. Of several hundred genotyped donors, roughly 80% grouped in the Caucasian-associated ancestry cluster.

The PCR ran on 60 Vbeta and 13 Jbeta primers. The repertoire was sequenced with immunoSEQ multiplex PCR; TCRdb's copy has only in-frame clones and lacks some. The repertoire has approximately 81,000 clones, approximately 74% of them found once; the top ten carry approximately 5.7%. Material for sequencing was PBMCs. J is TRBJ2-1 and V is TRBV2, with unresolved D. This sequence originates from a woman between 50 and 59 years old in good health and CMV-seropositive. The CDR3 here is CASSFEDEQFF. CDR3 bases: TGTGCCAGCTCCTTTGAGGATGAGCAGTTCTTC.